Presented here are 32 T cell receptor beta chains from one specimen sequenced in a study of T cell repertoires in cytomegalovirus infection. TCRdb ran MiXCR on the reads and lists one entry per CDR3 protein. The table has around 300,000 distinct CDR3 sequences, 25% seen once. Their specific antigens are unknown. This material consisted of cultured PBMCs, taken from culture after CMV antigen stimulation. The receptor source for this set is a human donor in good health (CMV status not recorded). Some clones in this sample may be carry-over from other donors' samples.

The chain is built from TRBV7-2 and TRBJ2-2, with D perhaps TRBD1 (7 bases). The CDR3 sequence is 16 residues long. V was pared by 1 base and J by 6 bases, with 15 bases between. Germline loops: CDR1 SGHTA, CDR2 FQGNSA. As DNA, the CDR3 is TGTGCCAGCAGCTTAGGCCAGGGGGGATATGCCGGGGAGCTGTTTTTT. Amino acids: CASSLGQGGYAGELFF.

This clonotype was picked up a small number of times. J is TRBJ2-5 and V is TRBV7-8; a weak D match, TRBD2 (6 bases). The CDR3 sequence is 16 residues long. The V gene lost 5 bases and the J gene lost 2 bases, with 18 bases spanning the gap. The germline CDR1 and CDR2 sequences are SGHVS and FQNEAQ. This chain's CDR3 is CASSNEGRDWQETQYF. The DNA for the CDR3 is TGTGCCAGCAGCAACGAAGGACGGGACTGGCAAGAGACCCAGTACTTC.

This clonotype appeared a few times. This chain connects TRBV15 to TRBJ1-4; D remains ambiguous. The ends were cut back, 5 bases at V and 0 bases at J, with 16 bases in the middle. CDR3 length: 17 amino acids. Germline CDR1 reads LNHNV; CDR2 reads YYDKDF (reference sequence). The CDR3 region has the DNA TGTGCCACCAGCCCCCGGCGCATCGGCTCAACTAATGAAAAACTGTTTTTT. It encodes CATSPRRIGSTNEKLFF.

This chain joins TRBV7-9 and TRBJ2-4; D is ambiguous. V lost 5 bases and J lost 11, with 10 bases in between. From germline, CDR1 is SEHNR and CDR2 FQNEAQ (reference sequence). CDR3 length equals 11 residues. The CDR3 loop is CASSQDQFQYF. Here the CDR3 DNA reads TGTGCCAGCAGCCAGGACCAGTTTCAGTACTTC. The full variable domain, rest sourced from reference TRBV7-9 and TRBJ2-4, is DTGVSQNPRHKITKRGQNVTFRCDPISEHNRLYWYRQTLGQGPEFLTYFQNEAQLEKSRLLSDRFSAERPKGSFSTLEIQRTEQGDSAMYLCASSQDQFQYFGAGTRLSVL.

As regards this clonotype: Germline is not matched at one junction end, which may reflect a read error. The chain combines TRBV13 with TRBJ2-5, with a possible D match to TRBD1 (6 bases). This CDR3 spans 14 amino acids. CDR1 PRHDT and CDR2 FYEKMQ come from the germline V gene (reference sequence). The CDR3 nucleotides are TGCGCCAGCAGCCCGACAGGCTCTCAAGAGACCCAGTACTTC. It yields the protein CASSPTGSQETQYF.

The rearrangement links TRBV6-2 or TRBV6-3 to TRBJ2-1; TRBD2 matches 11 bases. The CDR3 is 16 residues long. Per germline, CDR1 MNHEY and CDR2 SVGEGT. Trimming cost V 11 bases and J 8 bases; bases outside gene matches: 17. The CDR3 sequence is CAVKRWALAGVDEQFF. The DNA for the CDR3 is TGTGCCGTAAAACGATGGGCACTAGCGGGAGTCGATGAGCAGTTCTTC.

CDR3 in amino acids: CASSQPGRREQYF. CDR3 sequence (DNA): TGTGCCAGCAGCCAACCAGGGCGGAGGGAGCAGTACTTC. This rearrangement joins TRBV6-2 or TRBV6-3 to TRBJ2-7; possibly TRBD1 or TRBD2 for D (5 bases each). In germline, CDR1 is MNHEY, CDR2 SVGEGT. This CDR3 has 13 amino acids. The V end lost 6 bases, the J end lost 7 bases, and 16 bases lay between the germline ends.

This clonotype occurred many times. The CDR3 coding sequence is TGTGCCAGCTCCCGGAGCCTTGGGGTGGATACGCAGTATTTT. It translates to CASSRSLGVDTQYF. V gene TRBV7-2 combines with J gene TRBJ2-3; no definite D call. Germline loops: CDR1 SGHTA, CDR2 FQGNSA. Trimming cost V 8 bases and J 6 bases, with 18 bases left between them. CDR3 size: 14 residues. Full variable domain (remainder filled in from reference TRBV7-2 and TRBJ2-3): GAGVSQSPSNKVTEKGKDVELRCDPISGHTALYWYRQSLGQGLEFLIYFQGNSAPDKSGLPSDRFSAERTGGSVSTLTIQRTQQEDSAVYLCASSRSLGVDTQYFGPGTRLTVL.

The table lists this clonotype with a count of one. J is TRBJ1-6 and V is TRBV20-1, with unresolved D. Germline CDR1 DFQATT, CDR2 SNEGSKA (reference sequence). Trimming pared 1 base from V and 2 bases from J, leaving 12 bases between. CDR3 size: 16 residues. CDR3 bases: TGCAGTGCTAGAGTCCCCACACAGCCCTATAATTCACCCCTCCACTTT. Its protein is CSARVPTQPYNSPLHF.

This clonotype was detected only a few times. The chain uses TRBV11-2 and TRBJ2-2; TRBD1 matches at 8 bases. This CDR3 has 16 amino acids. Per germline, CDR1 SGHAT and CDR2 FQNNGV. J lost 3 bases, V lost 1 base, and 4 bases had no gene match. The CDR3 DNA sequence: TGTGCCAGCAGCTTAGCAGGGGGCTGGGACACCGGGGAGCTGTTTTTT. Translated, it gives CASSLAGGWDTGELFF.

The J gene is TRBJ2-5, the V gene TRBV7-8, with 7 bases aligning to TRBD2. Germline V gene sequence: CDR1 SGHVS, CDR2 FQNEAQ. The CDR3 totals 18 residues. After removal of 3 bases from V and 5 bases from J, the junction contained 18 bases not matched to a gene. The CDR3 loop reads CASSFAVEDRDYKETQYF. As DNA, the CDR3 is TGTGCCAGCAGCTTCGCAGTTGAGGACCGGGACTACAAGGAGACCCAGTACTTC.

In its sample, this clonotype was seen a few times. The rearrangement links TRBV12-3 or TRBV12-4 to TRBJ2-3, with D maybe TRBD2 (5 bases). This CDR3 region has 14 residues. V was clipped by 3 bases and J by 2 bases, with 9 bases between them. The CDR3 sequence is CASSFAGFTDTQYF. The DNA for the CDR3 is TGTGCCAGCAGTTTTGCGGGTTTCACAGATACGCAGTATTTT.

For this clonotype: Given a much more abundant clone one base away, this may be a read error. This chain uses TRBV7-2 with TRBJ2-7; 11 nucleotides line up with TRBD1. This CDR3 spans 13 amino acids. From germline, CDR1 is SGHTA and CDR2 FQGNSA. The CDR3 here is CASSSGQGEKPSF. In nucleotides, the CDR3 is TGTGCCAGCAGCTCGGGACAGGGGGAGAAACCCTCCTTC.

On this clonotype itself: The junction shows a germline mismatch at one end, possibly a read error. The CDR3 loop reads CASSEQGSVNEQSF. The CDR3 bases are TGTGCCAGCAGCGAACAGGGGTCGGTCAATGAGCAGTCCTTC. This sequence joins TRBV28 and TRBJ2-1; 7 bases align to TRBD1. Germline lookup yields CDR1 MDHEN and CDR2 SYDVKM. The CDR3 consists of 14 residues.

This clonotype was found a few times. The V and J genes are TRBV24-1 and TRBJ2-5; TRBD1 aligns across 7 bases. The CDR3 has 15 amino acids. Germline V gives CDR1 KGHDR, CDR2 SFDVKD. Trimming took 5 bases from V and 4 from J; bases not matched to a gene: 9. The CDR3: CATSALGRGLETQYF. DNA of the CDR3: TGTGCCACCAGTGCCCTTGGAAGGGGGCTAGAGACCCAGTACTTC.

This clonotype was seen repeatedly, ten times or more. The chain recombines TRBV7-2 with TRBJ2-2, with 12 bases matching TRBD2. CDR1 and CDR2 (germline): SGHTA, FQGNSA. CDR3 size: 16 residues. Trimming took 0 bases from V and 6 from J; bases not matched to a gene: 2. CDR3 amino acids: CASSLALAGGAGELFF. CDR3 in DNA: TGTGCCAGCAGCTTAGCACTAGCGGGAGGTGCCGGGGAGCTGTTTTTT. Full variable domain (outside the CDR3, taken from reference TRBV7-2 and TRBJ2-2): GAGVSQSPSNKVTEKGKDVELRCDPISGHTALYWYRQSLGQGLEFLIYFQGNSAPDKSGLPSDRFSAERTGGSVSTLTIQRTQQEDSAVYLCASSLALAGGAGELFFGEGSRLTVL.

This rearrangement joins TRBV11-3 to TRBJ2-2; the D is unclear. The CDR3 spans 13 residues. Germline V gene lookup returns CDR1 SGHNT and CDR2 YENEEA. V was pared by 1 base and J by 8 bases, with 8 bases between. CDR3 loop: CASSLGWRGELFF. CDR3 DNA: TGTGCCAGCAGCTTAGGGTGGCGAGGGGAGCTGTTTTTT.

This clonotype has ten or more counts. The gene calls are TRBV6-1 and TRBJ1-1; D uncertain. The V gene's germline CDR1 is MNHNS and CDR2 SASEGT. CDR3 length: 14 residues. The V and J ends lost 6 bases and 1 base respectively, with 12 bases between them. The CDR3 DNA sequence: TGTGCCAGCAGCCTACTTCGTGGGAACACTGAAGCTTTCTTT. This codes for CASSLLRGNTEAFF.

This clonotype has just a few counts. The rearrangement links TRBV24-1 to TRBJ1-5; 9 nucleotides line up with TRBD1. The V gene end was trimmed by 5 bases and the J gene end by 5 bases; junction bases not matched to a gene: 3. This CDR3 is 14 amino acids long. Germline loops: CDR1 KGHDR, CDR2 SFDVKD. The CDR3: CATSGGTGYQPQHF. In DNA form, the CDR3 reads TGTGCCACCAGTGGGGGGACAGGGTATCAGCCCCAGCATTTT.

The chain couples TRBV5-4 to TRBJ2-6; D may be TRBD2 (6 bases). CDR1 is SGHNT, CDR2 YYREEE, per germline (reference sequence). V lost 2 bases and J lost 5, with 14 bases in between. This CDR3 region has 16 residues. The CDR3 nucleotides read TGTGCCAGCAGCTTTGGGGGAGGAGCCAGGGCCAACGTCCTGACTTTC. It yields the protein CASSFGGGARANVLTF.

This clonotype has only a few counts. The chain has TRBV19 and TRBJ1-6; no reliable D call. Trimming pared 7 bases from V and 7 bases from J, leaving 20 bases between. This CDR3 spans 16 amino acids. CDR1 and CDR2 from the germline V gene are LNHDA and SQIVND (reference sequence). CDR3 sequence reads: CASKSGGVAGNSPLHF. The DNA of the CDR3 is TGTGCCAGTAAATCCGGAGGAGTTGCTGGAAATTCACCCCTCCACTTT.

This clonotype is a singleton in its sample. V and J are TRBV5-1 and TRBJ2-5; D is possibly TRBD2 (6 bases). Germline CDR1 and CDR2: SGHRS and YFSETQ. The CDR3 is made up of 14 amino acids. The germline V and J ends were trimmed by 3 bases and 5 bases, with 14 bases remaining between them. DNA of the CDR3: TGCGCCAGCAGCTCGGTAGAGGGGAGGGAGACCCAGTACTTC. It translates to CASSSVEGRETQYF.

Points on this clonotype: This may come from a read error, since a much larger clone is one base off. The gene calls are TRBV12-3 or TRBV12-4 and TRBJ1-4; D not certain. This CDR3 region has 15 residues. DNA of the CDR3: TGTGCCAGCAGTTTAACTCGTGCAACTAATGAAAAACTGGTTTTT. Its protein is CASSLTRATNEKLVF.

This clonotype appeared a few times. The chain employs TRBV19 and TRBJ1-6, with D maybe TRBD1 (5 bases). Between the trimmed V and J ends, which lost 4 bases and 6 bases, there was a span of 13 bases. From germline, CDR1 is LNHDA and CDR2 SQIVND (reference sequence). This CDR3 spans 15 amino acids. The CDR3 sequence: CASSTGTVPNSPLHF. The CDR3 nucleotides read TGTGCCAGTAGTACCGGGACGGTGCCTAATTCACCCCTCCACTTT.

This clonotype was counted a few times. The chain employs TRBV7-8 and TRBJ1-1; TRBD1 is a possible D gene (5 bases). Germline V gene sequence: CDR1 SGHVS, CDR2 FQNEAQ. This CDR3 is 14 amino acids long. The V end lost 6 bases, the J end lost 1 base, and 12 bases lay between the germline ends. This CDR3 is CASSHPTENTEAFF. In DNA form, the CDR3 reads TGTGCCAGCAGTCACCCGACAGAGAACACTGAAGCTTTCTTT.

V usage is TRBV19 and J usage is TRBJ2-2, with TRBD2 as a possible D gene (6 bases). V lost 4 bases and J lost 8, with 11 bases in between. The CDR3 extends over 13 amino acids. The germline V gene has CDR1 LNHDA and CDR2 SQIVND (reference sequence). The CDR3 reads CASSTSAPGELFF. DNA for the CDR3: TGTGCCAGTAGTACTAGCGCTCCGGGGGAGCTGTTTTTT.

This clonotype has a handful of counts. V and J are TRBV7-2 and TRBJ2-1; weak D call: TRBD2 (6 bases). V lost 5 bases to trimming and J lost 6 bases, with 23 bases between them. Germline CDR1 is SGHTA and CDR2 is FQGNSA. The length of the CDR3 is 17 residues. The chain's CDR3 is CASSQRKFAGYINEQFF. In nucleotides, the CDR3 is TGTGCCAGCAGCCAACGTAAGTTTGCGGGATATATCAATGAGCAGTTCTTC.

This clonotype was counted many times. The V call is TRBV7-9, the J call TRBJ2-7, with 9 bases matching TRBD1. Germline-derived CDR1 and CDR2 are SEHNR and FQNEAQ (reference sequence). This CDR3 has 14 residues. V shed 5 bases, J shed 2 bases, and the junction held 4 bases outside the gene matches. CDR3 in amino acids: CASSARDRAYEQYV. CDR3 coding DNA: TGTGCCAGCAGCGCGCGGGACAGGGCCTACGAGCAGTACGTC.

This clonotype was counted a few times. This chain joins TRBV11-3 and TRBJ2-6; tentative D call: TRBD1 (6 bases). The CDR3 sequence is 13 residues long. CDR1 SGHNT and CDR2 YENEEA come from the germline V gene. In nucleotides, the CDR3 is TGTGCAGTGAAGGGGGCTGGGGCCAACGTCCTGACTTTC. Amino acid sequence: CAVKGAGANVLTF.

V is TRBV6-1 and J is TRBJ1-4; no reliable D call. V was pared by 4 bases and J by 6 bases, with 12 bases between. Germline CDR1 MNHNS, CDR2 SASEGT. The CDR3 spans 14 residues. This CDR3 reads CASSVGNGYEKLFF. The CDR3 region has the DNA TGTGCCAGCAGTGTGGGGAACGGTTATGAAAAACTGTTTTTT.

This sequence joins TRBV2 and TRBJ1-2, with D unclear. V shed 2 bases and J shed 7 bases, with 17 bases lying between them. This CDR3 contains 15 residues. Germline V gene sequence: CDR1 SNHLY, CDR2 FYNNEI. The DNA for the CDR3 is TGTGCCAGCAGTGAATTGGTGTTAGTAGCTGCTGGCTACACCTTC. Translation: CASSELVLVAAGYTF.

In this sample, this clonotype turned up many times. The chain uses TRBV5-6 and TRBJ2-2; D call uncertain. V was shortened by 0 bases and J by 4 bases, with 4 bases between the two germline ends. The CDR3 has 13 amino acids. Germline V gives CDR1 SGHDT, CDR2 YYEEEE. The CDR3 is CASSLVPTGELFF. DNA for the CDR3: TGTGCCAGCAGCTTGGTTCCCACCGGGGAGCTGTTTTTT.